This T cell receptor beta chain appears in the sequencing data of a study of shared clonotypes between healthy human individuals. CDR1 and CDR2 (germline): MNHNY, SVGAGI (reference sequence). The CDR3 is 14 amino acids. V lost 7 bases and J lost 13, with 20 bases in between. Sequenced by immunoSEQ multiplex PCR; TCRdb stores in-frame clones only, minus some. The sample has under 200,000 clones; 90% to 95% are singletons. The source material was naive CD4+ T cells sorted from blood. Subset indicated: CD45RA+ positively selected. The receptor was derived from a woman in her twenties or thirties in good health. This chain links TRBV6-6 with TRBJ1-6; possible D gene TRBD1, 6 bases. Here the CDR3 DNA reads TGTGCCAGCACGGACAGTCCGTTTAGGGGGCCCCTCCACTTT. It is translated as CASTDSPFRGPLHF.